One sample yielded the 5 T cell receptor beta chains listed below, sequenced in a study of T cell clusters in autoimmune cytopenias. Tens of thousands of genome equivalents of blood DNA were amplified for TRB. TRB was amplified by touch-down multiplex PCR, primer pools A and B combined. Each CDR3 protein gets one entry in TCRdb, which reprocessed the multiplex PCR reads and gives no DNA. The sample table includes approximately 16,000 distinct CDR3 sequences. The sequenced material came from peripheral blood. Receptors were obtained from a human donor with an autoimmune cytopenia or autoimmune hepatitis (not recorded which).

V is TRBV5-1 and J is TRBJ2-7. There are 13 residues in the CDR3. Germline V gene sequence: CDR1 SGHRS, CDR2 YFSETQ. The CDR3 sequence: CASSLGRPYEQYF.

The chain is built from TRBV19 and TRBJ2-3; the TCRdb D gene call, TRBD2, has no DNA to confirm it. Germline CDR1 LNHDA, CDR2 SQIVND (reference sequence). This CDR3 contains 15 residues. CDR3 sequence: CASSILARVPDTQYF.

The chain carries TRBV19 and TRBJ1-1; TCRdb outputs TRBD1, but without DNA this stays unchecked. CDR1 LNHDA and CDR2 SQIVND come from the germline V gene (reference sequence). This CDR3 region has 16 residues. CDR3 in amino acids: CASRVQGAGLNTEAFF.

The J gene is TRBJ2-1, the V gene TRBV19; TCRdb's D call, TRBD2, is unchecked because there is no DNA. The germline V gene has CDR1 LNHDA and CDR2 SQIVND (reference sequence). The CDR3 sequence is 16 residues long. Here the CDR3 reads CASSHGTLSSYNEQFF.

The genes are TRBV15 and TRBJ1-2; there is no DNA to check the TCRdb D call of TRBD1. The CDR3 runs 15 residues. In germline, CDR1 is LNHNV, CDR2 YYDKDF (reference sequence). The CDR3: CATSDRKGLGGGYTF.